These T cell receptor beta chains were read from a single sample in a study of blood T cell repertoires in COVID-19. The protocol was immunoSEQ multiplex PCR, while the TCRdb copy is restricted to in-frame clones and leaves out a portion. Among approximately 490,000 clones listed, 75% to 90% were seen once. Sequenced input: PBMCs or T cells enriched from blood (not recorded which). Every receptor here comes from a woman between 18 and 29 years old who had recovered from COVID-19. The conserved cysteine and the conserved F or W are not part of the CDR3 here. A D gene is named only where the DNA matches it firmly. For some rows the clone size is stated as once, few or many, or as a class when expanded; others skip it.

v_call	clone_size	j_call	cdr3_length	d_call	cdr3_aa
TRBV6-5	.	TRBJ2-2	10	.	ASSGFTGELF
TRBV24-1	.	TRBJ2-2	13	.	ATSDRRAGTGELF
TRBV3-1/TRBV3-2	.	TRBJ1-2	14	TRBD1	ASSQAYNRGNYGYT
TRBV27	.	TRBJ1-1	13	TRBD1	ASSSGTGGNTEAF
TRBV29-1	.	TRBJ2-2	10	.	SVRAGSGELF
TRBV19	.	TRBJ2-5	13	.	ASTFGGGEQETQY
TRBV2	.	TRBJ1-3	11	.	ASRGTTGNTIY
TRBV11-2	.	TRBJ1-3	14	.	ASSRLRGAARNTIY
TRBV7-9	.	TRBJ2-2	12	TRBD2	ASSLAGGTGELF
TRBV7-8	.	TRBJ1-6	12	.	ASNNQGYSSPLH
TRBV28	few	TRBJ1-1	11	.	ASSPYMNTEAF
TRBV9	.	TRBJ2-7	11	.	ASSVEQGYEQY
TRBV7-9	.	TRBJ1-2	17	TRBD1	ASSQTPGGTVAVNYGYT
TRBV10-3	.	TRBJ2-3	12	.	AISEAGSTDTQY
TRBV2	once	TRBJ1-1	9	.	ASSDRTEAF
TRBV2	.	TRBJ1-6	13	TRBD1	ASIPEDRRNSPLH
TRBV30	.	TRBJ1-1	15	TRBD1	AWIFTRTGTLNTEAF